Below, 17 T cell receptor beta chains from the same sample are listed, as sequenced in a study of blood T cell repertoires in COVID-19. Libraries were prepared by immunoSEQ multiplex PCR; TCRdb keeps only in-frame clonotypes and omits some of them. The table has 350,000 to 550,000 clones, nearly 90% seen once. Material: PBMCs or T cells enriched from blood (not recorded which). The receptors were gathered from a woman younger than 35 with acute COVID-19.

V gene TRBV10-3 combines with J gene TRBJ2-5; D remains ambiguous. CDR1 is ENHRY and CDR2 is SYGVKD in the germline V gene. The ends were cut back, 2 bases at V and 5 bases at J, with 12 bases in the middle. The CDR3 contains 14 residues. The DNA for the CDR3 is TGTGCCATCAGTGAGCTGGGCAGGTGGGAGACCCAGTACTTC. Translated, it gives CAISELGRWETQYF.

This chain connects TRBV7-9 to TRBJ1-2; 7 nucleotides agree with TRBD1. V was pared by 1 base and J by 8 bases, with 4 bases of the junction left unmatched. In germline, CDR1 is SEHNR, CDR2 FQNEAQ (reference sequence). This CDR3 region has 13 residues. The CDR3 bases are TGTGCCAGCAGCTTAGGACAGGGTCTCGGCTACACCTTC. This codes for CASSLGQGLGYTF.

The genes are TRBV29-1 and TRBJ2-7, with TRBD2 identical over 13 bases. The CDR3 totals 14 residues. The V segment lost 4 bases and the J segment 7 bases; nucleotides outside the gene matches: 7. CDR1 and CDR2 from the germline V gene are SQVTM and ANQGSEA. CDR3 DNA: TGCAGCGTTGGGACTAGCGGGAGATCTGGGGAGCAGTACTTC. It yields the protein CSVGTSGRSGEQYF.

This chain joins TRBV6-6 and TRBJ1-5, with TRBD1 matching 9 bases. Germline CDR1 MNHNY, CDR2 SVGAGI (reference sequence). V shed 6 bases and J 6 bases; nucleotides not matched to a gene: 12. The CDR3 loop spans 16 amino acids. The CDR3 region has the DNA TGTGCCAGCAGCCCCCCGACAGGGGGTTCCGGTCAGCCCCAGCATTTT. It encodes CASSPPTGGSGQPQHF.

The chain couples TRBV6-5 to TRBJ2-7; unclear D gene. This CDR3 region has 13 residues. Per germline, CDR1 MNHEY and CDR2 SVGAGI. Between the trimmed V and J ends, which lost 5 bases and 3 bases, there was a span of 11 bases. The CDR3 protein is CASSTMKGYEQYF. Written as DNA, the CDR3 is TGTGCCAGCAGTACTATGAAAGGCTACGAGCAGTACTTC.

This chain joins TRBV27 and TRBJ1-5, with 11 bases lining up with TRBD1. This CDR3 is 21 amino acids long. Germline V gives CDR1 MNHEY, CDR2 SMNVEV (reference sequence). Trimming cost V 9 bases and J 0 bases; bases outside gene matches: 22. CDR3 region: CAREDFYNAGQGGYSNQPQHF. In nucleotides, the CDR3 is TGTGCCAGGGAGGATTTCTATAATGCGGGACAGGGGGGATATAGCAATCAGCCCCAGCATTTT.

This chain joins TRBV7-2 and TRBJ2-5; the match to TRBD2 covers 9 bases. Germline V gives CDR1 SGHTA, CDR2 FQGNSA. Trimming at V came to 3 bases and at J to 5 bases, leaving 4 bases not matched to a gene. This CDR3 is 14 amino acids long. CDR3 DNA: TGTGCCAGCAGCTTTATGACTAGCGGTGAGACCCAGTACTTC. Its protein is CASSFMTSGETQYF. Full variable domain (remainder filled in from reference TRBV7-2 and TRBJ2-5): GAGVSQSPSNKVTEKGKDVELRCDPISGHTALYWYRQSLGQGLEFLIYFQGNSAPDKSGLPSDRFSAERTGGSVSTLTIQRTQQEDSAVYLCASSFMTSGETQYFGPGTRLLVL.

This chain uses TRBV27 with TRBJ2-7; 13 bases match TRBD2. V dropped 6 bases and J dropped 2; count of bases not matched to a gene: 1. This CDR3 contains 14 residues. CDR1 is MNHEY and CDR2 is SMNVEV in the germline V gene (reference sequence). CDR3 region: CASRLAGGPYEQYF. For the CDR3, the DNA is TGTGCCAGCAGACTAGCGGGAGGGCCCTACGAGCAGTACTTC.

The chain couples TRBV5-1 to TRBJ2-6; 7 bases map to TRBD1. The CDR3 totals 15 residues. V dropped 3 bases and J dropped 4; count of bases not matched to a gene: 4. In germline, CDR1 is SGHRS, CDR2 YFSETQ. The CDR3 nucleotides read TGCGCCAGCAGCTCACAGGGGAGAGGGGCCAACGTCCTGACTTTC. It translates to CASSSQGRGANVLTF.

This clone showed up just once. This chain links TRBV6-5 with TRBJ1-6; D is perhaps TRBD1 (5 bases). Between the trimmed V and J ends, which lost 2 bases and 0 bases, there was a span of 8 bases. Germline V gene lookup returns CDR1 MNHEY and CDR2 SVGAGI. The CDR3 is 16 amino acids. Written as DNA, the CDR3 is TGTGCCAGCAGTTACAGGGGTAGCTCCTATAATTCACCCCTCCACTTT. Protein sequence: CASSYRGSSYNSPLHF.

The chain combines TRBV29-1 with TRBJ1-1; TRBD1 aligns across 9 bases. V lost 5 bases to trimming and J lost 6 bases; unmatched junction nucleotides: 10. Germline CDR1 reads SQVTM; CDR2 reads ANQGSEA. The CDR3 contains 14 residues. DNA of the CDR3: TGCAGCGTTCTTAGGGACAGGGTGGATTCTGAAGCTTTCTTT. It is translated as CSVLRDRVDSEAFF. The entire variable domain, with the rest obtained from reference TRBV29-1 and TRBJ1-1, is as follows: SAVISQKPSRDICQRGTSLTIQCQVDSQVTMMFWYRQQPGQSLTLIATANQGSEATYESGFVIDKFPISRPNLTFSTLTVSNMSPEDSSIYLCSVLRDRVDSEAFFGQGTRLTVV.

This clone has only a few counts. An end of the junction does not agree with germline; a read error may underlie this. The chain links TRBV5-8 to TRBJ1-2; D possibly corresponds to TRBD1 (6 bases). CDR1 is SGHTS and CDR2 is YDEGEE in the germline V gene. This CDR3 comprises 13 residues. CDR3 loop: CASSLGHSYGYTF. The DNA of the CDR3 is TGTGCCAGCAGTTTGGGACACTCCTATGGCTACACCTTC.

The V gene is TRBV27, the J gene TRBJ1-1; 7 nucleotides agree with TRBD1. V gave up 5 bases and J gave up 6 bases; unmatched junction bases: 9. This CDR3 has 14 amino acids. The V gene's germline CDR1 is MNHEY and CDR2 SMNVEV (reference sequence). The CDR3 loop is CASSRDDRAPEAFF. CDR3 coding DNA: TGTGCCAGCAGTAGGGACGACAGGGCCCCTGAAGCTTTCTTT.

V and J are TRBV18 and TRBJ2-6; no clear D gene. Trimming took off 3 bases at V and 4 bases at J, with 19 bases between the two ends. The V gene's germline CDR1 is KGHSH and CDR2 LQKENI. The CDR3 has 18 amino acids. The CDR3 region has the DNA TGTGCCAGCTCACCGCGGCCACGGGTAAACTCCGGGGCCAACGTCCTGACTTTC. Protein product: CASSPRPRVNSGANVLTF.

V gene TRBV4-2 combines with J gene TRBJ1-2; perhaps TRBD1 as D (5 bases). Trimming took off 4 bases at V and 0 bases at J, with 15 bases between the two ends. In germline, CDR1 is LGHNA, CDR2 YNFKEQ. The CDR3 extends over 16 amino acids. This CDR3 reads CASSREEGEANYGYTF. In nucleotides, the CDR3 is TGTGCCAGCAGCCGAGAAGAAGGGGAAGCTAACTATGGCTACACCTTC.

This rearrangement joins TRBV11-2 to TRBJ2-3; 11 bases align to TRBD2. The CDR3 is 19 residues long. V trimming: 2 bases; J trimming: 1 base; junction bases outside the gene matches: 11. In germline, CDR1 is SGHAT, CDR2 FQNNGV. The CDR3 loop is CASSLYKLAGGQGTDTQYF. DNA of the CDR3: TGTGCCAGCAGCTTATATAAGCTAGCGGGGGGCCAAGGCACAGATACGCAGTATTTT.

The chain joins TRBV7-2 to TRBJ1-4; no clear D. Trimming took off 3 bases at V and 3 bases at J, with 11 bases between the two ends. Per the germline V gene, CDR1 is SGHTA and CDR2 is FQGNSA. The CDR3 has 15 residues. In DNA, the CDR3 is TGTGCCAGCAGCTTCTCCCCCCTCTCTAATGAAAAACTGTTTTTT. Translation gives CASSFSPLSNEKLFF.